Listed below are T cell receptor beta chains from one sample, sequenced in a study of glioma-infiltrating T cells after dendritic cell vaccination. Produced via immunoSEQ multiplex PCR; TCRdb's table is partial and in-frame only. Altogether around 92,000 clones are present, 75% to 90% being singletons, with the ten largest covering about 5%. Sequenced material: blood, taken after dendritic cell vaccination. The origin of the receptors is a human donor with glioblastoma. Each CDR3 is given with its conserved first and last residue. Fields, in order: V gene, clone size, J gene, D gene, CDR3 DNA, CDR3 protein. D genes are given only for firm matches. Rows give clone size only sometimes, using once, few, many, or a class for an expanded clone.

V gene: TRBV5-1; clone size: -; J gene: TRBJ1-1; D gene: -; CDR3 DNA: TGCGCCAGCAGCTTGGAGGGAGGGGACACTGAAGCTTTCTTT; CDR3 protein: CASSLEGGDTEAFF
V gene: TRBV30; clone size: -; J gene: TRBJ1-4; D gene: -; CDR3 DNA: TGTGCCTGGAGTCCCCTAAGTGAAAAACTGTTTTTT; CDR3 protein: CAWSPLSEKLFF
V gene: TRBV9; clone size: -; J gene: TRBJ2-4; D gene: -; CDR3 DNA: TGTGCCAGCAGCGTAGTAGGAGGGTCCGGCATTCAGTACTTC; CDR3 protein: CASSVVGGSGIQYF
V gene: TRBV11-2; clone size: -; J gene: TRBJ2-7; D gene: -; CDR3 DNA: TGTGCCAGCAGCTTAGGGCCGCAGGATGTCTACGAGCAGTACTTC; CDR3 protein: CASSLGPQDVYEQYF
V gene: TRBV2; clone size: -; J gene: TRBJ1-3; D gene: -; CDR3 DNA: TGTGCCATACAGGTTACTGGAAACACCATATATTTT; CDR3 protein: CAIQVTGNTIYF
V gene: TRBV6-1; clone size: -; J gene: TRBJ2-7; D gene: TRBD1; CDR3 DNA: TGTGCCAGCAGTGAAACAGGGGAGCGTCTGTCCGAGCAGTACTTC; CDR3 protein: CASSETGERLSEQYF
V gene: TRBV5-1; clone size: once; J gene: TRBJ1-2; D gene: -; CDR3 DNA: TGCGCCAGCAGTTCCGGCGGCAACTATGGCTACACCTTC; CDR3 protein: CASSSGGNYGYTF
V gene: TRBV27; clone size: few; J gene: TRBJ1-6; D gene: -; CDR3 DNA: TGTGCCAGCAGTTCCTCTCAGGATAATTCACCCCTCCACTTT; CDR3 protein: CASSSSQDNSPLHF
V gene: TRBV14; clone size: -; J gene: TRBJ2-2; D gene: TRBD1; CDR3 DNA: TGTGCCAGCAGGCCGACAGGGTCCGGCACCGGGGAGCTGTTTTTT; CDR3 protein: CASRPTGSGTGELFF
V gene: TRBV5-6; clone size: -; J gene: TRBJ2-1; D gene: TRBD2; CDR3 DNA: TGTGCCAGCAGCTCTTGGGGGGGGAGCCTACACAATGAGCAGTTCTTC; CDR3 protein: CASSSWGGSLHNEQFF
V gene: TRBV9; clone size: once; J gene: TRBJ2-5; D gene: TRBD1; CDR3 DNA: TGTGCCAGCAGCCAAAAGACAGGGACCGAAGAGACCCAGTACTTC; CDR3 protein: CASSQKTGTEETQYF
V gene: TRBV7-3; clone size: -; J gene: TRBJ1-2; D gene: -; CDR3 DNA: TGTGCCAGCAGCTTAACCCCGGGAAGTTACTATGGCTACACCTTC; CDR3 protein: CASSLTPGSYYGYTF
V gene: TRBV29-1; clone size: -; J gene: TRBJ2-1; D gene: TRBD1; CDR3 DNA: TGCAGCGTTGAAGGGGGACAGGGGCGCAATGAGCAGTTCTTC; CDR3 protein: CSVEGGQGRNEQFF
V gene: TRBV19; clone size: once; J gene: TRBJ2-3; D gene: TRBD2; CDR3 DNA: TGTGCCAGTAGTCCCCTAGCGGGAGGGATGCAGTATTTT; CDR3 protein: CASSPLAGGMQYF
V gene: TRBV28; clone size: -; J gene: TRBJ1-2; D gene: TRBD1; CDR3 DNA: TGTGCCAGCAGCGCTACCGGGACAGGGCTAGGTTTTTATGGCTACACCTTC; CDR3 protein: CASSATGTGLGFYGYTF
V gene: TRBV6-6; clone size: few; J gene: TRBJ2-7; D gene: TRBD2; CDR3 DNA: TGTGCCAGCAGTTACTCTCCCGGGACTAGCTACGAGCAGTACTTC; CDR3 protein: CASSYSPGTSYEQYF
V gene: TRBV7-9; clone size: -; J gene: TRBJ2-3; D gene: TRBD2; CDR3 DNA: TGTGCCTTAGGGACTAGCTCGGTCGTGATGGATACGCAGTATTTT; CDR3 protein: CALGTSSVVMDTQYF
V gene: TRBV2; clone size: -; J gene: TRBJ1-3; D gene: -; CDR3 DNA: TGTGCCAGCAGTAAAATTGGGCTCGGGGCTGGAAACACCATATATTTT; CDR3 protein: CASSKIGLGAGNTIYF
V gene: TRBV29-1; clone size: -; J gene: TRBJ1-1; D gene: -; CDR3 DNA: TGCAGCGTTGTGGGCAACACTGAAGCTTTCTTT; CDR3 protein: CSVVGNTEAFF
V gene: TRBV7-3; clone size: -; J gene: TRBJ2-1; D gene: TRBD2; CDR3 DNA: TGTGCCAGCAGCTTAACCCCGGGACTAGCGGGAGTCTCCCAGTTCTTC; CDR3 protein: CASSLTPGLAGVSQFF
V gene: TRBV18; clone size: once; J gene: TRBJ2-6; D gene: -; CDR3 DNA: TGTGCCAGCTCAGGTAACAGGCGAGACTCTGGGGCCAACGTCCTGACTTTC; CDR3 protein: CASSGNRRDSGANVLTF
V gene: TRBV4-1; clone size: -; J gene: TRBJ1-3; D gene: TRBD1; CDR3 DNA: TGCGCCAGCAGCCAAGTACGTGCGGGACAGGGGGCTGGAAACACCATATATTTT; CDR3 protein: CASSQVRAGQGAGNTIYF